Below, 22 T cell receptor beta chains from the same sample are listed, as sequenced in a study of blood T cells in healthy people across ages. Alongside a J-beta primer mix, a sample-barcoded 5' primer served in a second PCR lasting about 6 to 12 cycles. TCRdb used MiXCR to reprocess the 5' RACE reads, holding one entry per CDR3 protein. The repertoire holds some 1.7 million distinct CDR3 sequences, roughly 30% seen once, with about 8% in the top ten. The sequencing sample was made of blood. Receptors originate from a woman in her 30s in good health.

V and J are TRBV5-6 and TRBJ2-6; 7 nucleotides agree with TRBD1. V shed 4 bases, J shed 2 bases, and the junction held 9 bases outside the gene matches. The CDR3 has 17 residues. CDR1 and CDR2 (germline): SGHDT, YYEEEE. CDR3 DNA sequence: TGTGCCAGCAGCGGGGTGACAGGGTCTCCTGGGGCCAACGTCCTGACTTTC. Its translation: CASSGVTGSPGANVLTF. The full variable domain, in which reference TRBV5-6 and TRBJ2-6 provide the parts outside the CDR3, is DAGVTQSPTHLIKTRGQQVTLRCSPKSGHDTVSWYQQALGQGPQFIFQYYEEEERQRGNFPDRFSGHQFPNYSSELNVNALLLGDSALYLCASSGVTGSPGANVLTFGAGSRLTVL.

The chain has TRBV15 and TRBJ2-1; D uncertain. The J call is doubtful: the DNA matches TRBJ2-7 better. Germline-derived CDR1 and CDR2 are LNHNV and YYDKDF (reference sequence). This CDR3 has 12 amino acids. The CDR3 nucleotides read TGTGCCACCAGCCCCGCAAAAGATGAGCAGTACTTC. Translated, it gives CATSPAKDEQYF.

This clonotype was counted between two and nine times. This chain links TRBV5-6 with TRBJ1-1; 8 nucleotides match TRBD1. The CDR3 covers 19 residues. With 4 bases clipped from V and 1 base from J, the junction kept 18 bases outside the gene matches. CDR1 is SGHDT and CDR2 is YYEEEE in the germline V gene. The CDR3: CASSQTGLPTGAPNTEAFF. As DNA, the CDR3 is TGTGCCAGCAGCCAAACGGGCCTTCCGACAGGGGCACCGAACACTGAAGCTTTCTTT.

Ten or more counts support this clonotype. This chain joins TRBV12-3 or TRBV12-4 and TRBJ2-7; TRBD1 matches at 8 bases. The CDR3 contains 15 residues. The ends lost 5 bases at V and 1 base at J; junction bases unmatched: 7. This chain's CDR3 is CASSANRGASYEQYF. The CDR3 coding sequence is TGTGCCAGCAGTGCTAACAGGGGGGCGTCCTACGAGCAGTACTTC.

The chain combines TRBV24-1 with TRBJ1-5, with D possibly being TRBD1 (6 bases). In germline, CDR1 is KGHDR, CDR2 SFDVKD. There are 14 residues in the CDR3. V was trimmed by 2 bases and J by 4 bases, leaving 8 bases between them. The CDR3 coding sequence is TGTGCCACCAGTGATTGGACAGATAATCAGCCCCAGCATTTT. Protein product: CATSDWTDNQPQHF.

The V call is TRBV20-1, the J call TRBJ2-3; maybe TRBD2 (6 bases). The CDR3 has 15 residues. Germline V gives CDR1 DFQATT, CDR2 SNEGSKA (reference sequence). Trimming stripped 5 bases from V and 7 bases from J, with 22 bases between. For the CDR3, the DNA is TGCAGTGCTCCGCCCGCGGGACGGAGACCCAATACGCAGTATTTT. Amino acids: CSAPPAGRRPNTQYF.

The chain employs TRBV20-1 and TRBJ1-5; D is unresolved. The V gene's germline CDR1 is DFQATT and CDR2 SNEGSKA (reference sequence). The V and J ends lost 4 bases and 3 bases respectively, with 13 bases between them. This CDR3 has 14 residues. CDR3 region: CSAKSESLNQPQHF. The DNA for the CDR3 is TGCAGTGCTAAATCGGAGAGCCTCAATCAGCCCCAGCATTTT.

This clonotype was detected only a few times. The rearrangement uses TRBV2 and TRBJ2-1; a possible D gene is TRBD2 (5 bases). Trimming removed 7 bases at V and 8 bases at J, with 9 bases between. CDR1 and CDR2 from the germline V gene are SNHLY and FYNNEI. This CDR3 contains 11 residues. The CDR3 spells CASNSRDEQFF. CDR3 DNA: TGTGCCAGCAATTCGCGGGATGAGCAGTTCTTC.

The chain joins TRBV4-3 to TRBJ2-1, with D perhaps assigned TRBD1 or TRBD2 (5 bases each). Between the trimmed V and J ends, which lost 3 bases and 3 bases, there was a span of 12 bases. There are 15 residues in the CDR3. Germline CDR1 and CDR2: LGHNA and YSLEER. CDR3 sequence (DNA): TGCGCCAGCAGCCACGGGACGGCGGACTACAATGAGCAGTTCTTC. Translated: CASSHGTADYNEQFF.

About this clonotype: This sequence may be a read error, since a much larger clone differs from it by one base. The genes are TRBV5-1 and TRBJ2-5, with D perhaps matching TRBD2 (5 bases). CDR1 is SGHRS, CDR2 YFSETQ, per germline. This CDR3 contains 17 residues. V gave up 4 bases and J gave up 11 bases, with 30 bases separating them. The CDR3 sequence: CASSHLVARGSYNEQYF. The DNA for the CDR3 is TGCGCCAGCAGCCATCTCGTGGCCCGGGGATCCTACAATGAGCAGTACTTC.

This clonotype was detected many times. The genes are TRBV4-1 and TRBJ2-7; 7 bases align to TRBD1. V gave up 4 bases and J gave up 2 bases; unmatched junction bases: 8. CDR3 length: 15 residues. In germline, CDR1 is MGHRA, CDR2 YSYEKL. As DNA, the CDR3 is TGCGCCAGCAGCCCATACGGACAGGTTACCTACGAGCAGTACTTC. Its protein product is CASSPYGQVTYEQYF.

The V gene is TRBV5-1, the J gene TRBJ1-2, with D tentatively TRBD1 (6 bases). The germline V gene has CDR1 SGHRS and CDR2 YFSETQ. The CDR3 runs 14 residues. Trimming removed 5 bases from V and 1 base from J, with 12 bases in between. In DNA, the CDR3 is TGCGCCAGCAGTGGGGGGACATATAACTATGGCTACACCTTC. It codes for CASSGGTYNYGYTF.

DNA for the CDR3: TGCGCCAGCAGCGATGGACAGGTGGTTGAAGCTTTCTTT. Its translation is CASSDGQVVEAFF. This chain links TRBV5-1 with TRBJ1-1, with 7 bases identical to TRBD1. The CDR3 consists of 13 residues. CDR1 SGHRS and CDR2 YFSETQ come from the germline V gene. V lost 4 bases, J lost 7 bases, and 7 bases stayed unmatched.

This clonotype was seen repeatedly, ten times or more. The chain is built from TRBV12-3 or TRBV12-4 and TRBJ2-3; D may be TRBD1 (6 bases). This CDR3 region has 14 residues. V lost 2 bases, J lost 4 bases, and 10 bases lay in between. The CDR3 spells CASSLSGGADTQYF. The CDR3 nucleotides are TGTGCCAGCAGTTTATCTGGGGGCGCAGATACGCAGTATTTT.

J is TRBJ1-2 and V is TRBV7-9, with 7 bases lining up with TRBD1. Germline loops: CDR1 SEHNR, CDR2 FQNEAQ (reference sequence). CDR3 size: 15 residues. The trim removed 3 bases at V and 6 bases at J, leaving 10 bases unmatched. The CDR3 sequence: CASSFLGRQGHGYTF. In DNA, the CDR3 is TGTGCCAGCAGCTTCCTAGGTCGACAGGGACATGGCTACACCTTC.

The CDR3 region has the DNA TGTGCCAGCCGGACGGGCCCTAACACTGAAGCTTTCTTT. Translating gives CASRTGPNTEAFF. The chain employs TRBV6-2 or TRBV6-3 and TRBJ1-1; D uncertain. From germline, CDR1 is MNHEY and CDR2 SVGEGT. Trimming took 8 bases from V and 2 from J, leaving 12 bases between them. CDR3 length equals 13 residues.

A word on this clonotype: At one end, the junction sequence differs from germline, possibly due to a read error. V gene TRBV11-1 combines with J gene TRBJ2-4; 7 nucleotides align to TRBD2. Germline V lookup: CDR1 SGHAT, CDR2 FQDESV (reference sequence). The CDR3 totals 17 residues. CDR3 protein: CAGSLGDYGGTKNIQYF. CDR3 coding DNA: TGTGCCGGCAGCTTAGGGGACTACGGAGGTACCAAAAACATTCAGTACTTC.

The chain combines TRBV14 with TRBJ2-7; TRBD1 aligns across 7 bases. Per the germline V gene, CDR1 is SGHDN and CDR2 is FVKESK. This CDR3 is 13 amino acids long. The J segment lost 6 bases and the V segment lost 1 base, leaving 3 bases of the junction unmatched. The CDR3 nucleotides are TGTGCCAGCAGCCAAGGAAGGGGGCTCGAGCAGTACTTC. It specifies CASSQGRGLEQYF.

This clonotype has more than one count but fewer than ten. The rearrangement links TRBV6-6 to TRBJ1-1; D gene unclear. CDR1 MNHNY and CDR2 SVGAGI come from the germline V gene (reference sequence). Trimming stripped 6 bases from V and 0 bases from J, with 8 bases between. The CDR3 loop spans 13 amino acids. CDR3 sequence (DNA): TGTGCCAGCAGAGGTTTCATGAACACTGAAGCTTTCTTT. As protein: CASRGFMNTEAFF.

This chain joins TRBV20-1 and TRBJ2-7; 7 bases are shared with TRBD1. CDR1 DFQATT and CDR2 SNEGSKA come from the germline V gene (reference sequence). CDR3 size: 15 residues. The V segment lost 6 bases and the J segment 4 bases; nucleotides outside the gene matches: 15. CDR3: CSALPPGQNIYEQYF. The CDR3 DNA reads TGCAGTGCCCTCCCTCCGGGACAGAACATTTACGAGCAGTACTTC.

This clonotype was recorded a few times. This chain uses TRBV7-9 with TRBJ1-2; D is unresolved. Germline CDR1 reads SEHNR; CDR2 reads FQNEAQ (reference sequence). The length of the CDR3 is 12 residues. The V end was cut by 5 bases, the J end by 6 bases, with 10 bases between. CDR3 residues: CASSIIEDGYTF. The DNA of the CDR3 is TGTGCCAGCAGCATCATTGAGGATGGCTACACCTTC.

This clonotype has just a few counts. J is TRBJ2-1 and V is TRBV29-1; D tentatively reads TRBD1 or TRBD2 (5 bases each). CDR3 length equals 13 residues. Germline V CDR1 and CDR2: SQVTM, ANQGSEA. V was pared by 1 base and J by 7 bases, with 11 bases between. CDR3 protein: CSVEAGRRNEQFF. The CDR3, as DNA: TGCAGCGTTGAAGCGGGGCGGAGAAATGAGCAGTTCTTC.